A single sample gave rise to the 13 T cell receptor beta chains below, sequenced in a study of tumor-infiltrating lymphocytes in localized non-small cell lung cancer (dated by TCRdb to 2020 to 2023). Libraries were constructed by the immunoSEQ multiplex PCR assay. The table was pulled from immuneACCESS by TCRdb, which kept in-frame rearrangements only. Such tables lose some clones; where checked, under half of the loss comes from unresolved V genes, and the rest has no known cause. The sample table contains about 8,400 clones; only one count was recorded for around three quarters of them. About 12% of the sample goes to the ten largest clones. Input material: uninvolved lung tissue not adjacent to the tumor. These receptor sequences come from a human donor with non-small cell lung cancer.

The chain has TRBV7-2 and TRBJ2-7; 12 bases are a match to TRBD1. The CDR3 sequence is 15 residues long. CDR1 SGHTA and CDR2 FQGNSA come from the germline V gene. The V segment lost 4 bases and the J segment 3 bases; nucleotides outside the gene matches: 4. CDR3 coding DNA: TGTGCCAGCAGCTACGGGACAGGGGGCAACTACGAGCAGTACTTC. It translates to CASSYGTGGNYEQYF.

The chain links TRBV29-1 to TRBJ2-3; 9 bases align to TRBD1. In germline, CDR1 is SQVTM, CDR2 ANQGSEA. The junction had 6 bases not matched to a gene; V was cut back by 7 bases and J by 1 base. This CDR3 comprises 14 residues. The CDR3 nucleotides are TGCAGCGGATGGGGACAGGGTGGCACAGATACGCAGTATTTT. Its translation is CSGWGQGGTDTQYF.

The chain recombines TRBV30 with TRBJ2-6; no reliable D call. The V gene lost 5 bases and the J gene lost 1 base, with 9 bases spanning the gap. The CDR3 consists of 14 residues. The V gene's germline CDR1 is GTSNPN and CDR2 SVGIG (reference sequence). DNA for the CDR3: TGTGCCTGGGTCCCGATTTCTGGGGCCAACGTCCTGACTTTC. Protein product: CAWVPISGANVLTF.

The CDR3 here is CASSLEQNTEAFF. CDR3 DNA sequence: TGTGCCAGCAGCTTAGAACAGAACACTGAAGCTTTCTTT. V usage is TRBV7-6 and J usage is TRBJ1-1; no firm D call. Deletions cut 1 base from V and 1 base from J, with 4 bases between. This CDR3 has 13 residues. CDR1 SGHVS and CDR2 FNYEAQ come from the germline V gene.

The chain uses TRBV4-2 and TRBJ2-1, with TRBD2 as a possible D gene (6 bases). Germline CDR1 reads LGHNA; CDR2 reads YNFKEQ. Trimming shortened V by 4 bases and J by 6 bases, and 13 bases separated the two germline ends. The CDR3 covers 14 residues. The CDR3 DNA sequence: TGTGCCAGCAGCCTAGCGGAGGATAGCAATGAGCAGTTCTTC. It specifies CASSLAEDSNEQFF.

This chain uses TRBV27 with TRBJ2-1, with D possibly being TRBD2 (5 bases). Between the trimmed V and J ends, which lost 3 bases and 10 bases, there was a span of 13 bases. The CDR3 consists of 13 residues. The germline CDR1 and CDR2 sequences are MNHEY and SMNVEV (reference sequence). The CDR3 nucleotides are TGTGCCAGCAGTTTTCCCAATAGCGCCGAGCAGTTCTTC. It is translated as CASSFPNSAEQFF.

The J gene is TRBJ1-1, the V gene TRBV25-1; D possibly corresponds to TRBD1 (6 bases). V was cut by 10 bases and J by 0 bases, with 15 bases left in between. The CDR3 extends over 14 amino acids. Germline V gene sequence: CDR1 MGHDK, CDR2 SYGVNS. CDR3 residues: CAIPRDNMNTEAFF. CDR3 coding DNA: TGTGCCATCCCTAGGGACAACATGAACACTGAAGCTTTCTTT.

The table lists this clone with a few counts. The rearrangement uses TRBV4-1 and TRBJ1-6; D may be TRBD1 (6 bases). CDR1 MGHRA and CDR2 YSYEKL come from the germline V gene. CDR3 size: 14 residues. The V end was cut by 10 bases, the J end by 9 bases, with 19 bases between. This CDR3 reads CATSKDSWSSPLHF. The CDR3 DNA is TGCGCCACCTCGAAGGACAGTTGGTCTTCACCCCTCCACTTT.

This clone was detected a few times. The chain uses TRBV7-2 and TRBJ1-3; D uncertain. The CDR3 runs to 12 residues. Germline CDR1 SGHTA, CDR2 FQGNSA. V was trimmed by 3 bases and J by 7 bases, leaving 7 bases between them. The CDR3 loop is CASSFDSNTIYF. The CDR3, as DNA: TGTGCCAGCAGCTTTGACTCGAACACCATATATTTT.

This chain connects TRBV9 to TRBJ2-2; a weak D match, TRBD2 (6 bases). The CDR3 covers 16 residues. Germline CDR1 SGDLS, CDR2 YYNGEE. V lost 4 bases and J 3 bases, leaving 16 bases between the germline ends. This CDR3 is CASSPIAATDTGELFF. CDR3 nucleotide sequence: TGTGCCAGCAGCCCTATAGCGGCTACGGACACCGGGGAGCTGTTTTTT.

This chain uses TRBV28 with TRBJ2-3; 8 positions agree with TRBD1. With 8 bases clipped from V and 0 bases from J, the junction kept 10 bases outside the gene matches. There are 16 residues in the CDR3. CDR1 is MDHEN and CDR2 is SYDVKM in the germline V gene. The CDR3 DNA reads as TGTGCCAGCCCCCCCCGGACAGGGTTAAGCACAGATACGCAGTATTTT. Translating it yields CASPPRTGLSTDTQYF.

This clone appeared a few times. This chain connects TRBV29-1 to TRBJ1-2; D is undetermined. The CDR3 is 13 residues long. V was trimmed by 5 bases and J by 5 bases, leaving 15 bases between them. The V gene's germline CDR1 is SQVTM and CDR2 ANQGSEA. The DNA of the CDR3 is TGCAGCGTTCCGGCGACCATGGGGTATGGCTACACCTTC. Its protein product is CSVPATMGYGYTF.

The chain links TRBV27 to TRBJ1-3; D is undetermined. Germline V gives CDR1 MNHEY, CDR2 SMNVEV (reference sequence). This CDR3 has 16 residues. The V and J ends lost 2 bases and 0 bases respectively, with 11 bases between them. The chain's CDR3 is CASSLTGAISGNTIYF. The CDR3, as DNA: TGTGCCAGCAGTTTAACCGGAGCAATCTCTGGAAACACCATATATTTT.